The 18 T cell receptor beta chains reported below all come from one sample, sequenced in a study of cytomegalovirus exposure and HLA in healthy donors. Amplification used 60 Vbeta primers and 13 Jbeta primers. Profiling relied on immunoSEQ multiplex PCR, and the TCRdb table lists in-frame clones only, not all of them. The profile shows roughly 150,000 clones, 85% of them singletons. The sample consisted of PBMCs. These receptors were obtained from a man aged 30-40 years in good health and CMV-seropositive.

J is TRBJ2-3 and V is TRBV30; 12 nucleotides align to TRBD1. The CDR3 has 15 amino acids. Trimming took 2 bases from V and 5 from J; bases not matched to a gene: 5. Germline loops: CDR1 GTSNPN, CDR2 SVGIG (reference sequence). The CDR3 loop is CAWSSGQGALDTQYF. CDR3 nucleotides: TGTGCCTGGAGTTCGGGACAGGGGGCCTTAGATACGCAGTATTTT. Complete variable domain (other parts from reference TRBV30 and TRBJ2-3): SQTIHQWPATLVQPVGSPLSLECTVEGTSNPNLYWYRQAAGRGLQLLFYSVGIGQISSEVPQNLSASRPQDRQFILSSKKLLLSDSGFYLCAWSSGQGALDTQYFGPGTRLTVL.

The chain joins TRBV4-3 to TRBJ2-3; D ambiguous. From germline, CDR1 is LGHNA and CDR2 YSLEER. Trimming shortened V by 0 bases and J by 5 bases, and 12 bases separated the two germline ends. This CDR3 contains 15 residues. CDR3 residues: CASSQDRHPGDTQYF. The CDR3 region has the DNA TGCGCCAGCAGCCAAGATCGTCACCCGGGAGATACGCAGTATTTT.

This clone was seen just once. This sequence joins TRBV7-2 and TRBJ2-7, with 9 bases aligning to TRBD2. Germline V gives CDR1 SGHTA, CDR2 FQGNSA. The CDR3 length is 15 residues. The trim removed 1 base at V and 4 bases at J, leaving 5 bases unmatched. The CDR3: CASSLGSGSVYEQYV. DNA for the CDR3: TGTGCCAGCAGCTTAGGTAGCGGGAGCGTGTACGAGCAGTACGTC.

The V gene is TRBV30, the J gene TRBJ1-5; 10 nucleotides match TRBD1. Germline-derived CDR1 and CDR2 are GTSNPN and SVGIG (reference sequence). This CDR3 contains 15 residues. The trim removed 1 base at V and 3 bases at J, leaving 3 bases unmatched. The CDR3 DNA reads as TGTGCCTGGAGTGAGGGACAGGGGCCCAATCAGCCCCAGCATTTT. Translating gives CAWSEGQGPNQPQHF.

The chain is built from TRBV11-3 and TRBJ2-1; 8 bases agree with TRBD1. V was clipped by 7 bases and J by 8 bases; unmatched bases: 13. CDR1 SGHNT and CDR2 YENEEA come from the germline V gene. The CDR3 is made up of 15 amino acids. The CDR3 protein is CASIVQGAIGDEQFF. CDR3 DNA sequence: TGTGCCAGCATCGTTCAGGGGGCCATTGGGGATGAGCAGTTCTTC.

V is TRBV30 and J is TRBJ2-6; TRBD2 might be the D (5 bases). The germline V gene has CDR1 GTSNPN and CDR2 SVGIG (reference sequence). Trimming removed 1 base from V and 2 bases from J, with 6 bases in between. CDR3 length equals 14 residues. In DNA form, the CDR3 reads TGTGCCTGGAGTGGGGGAGCTGGGGCCAACGTCCTGACTTTC. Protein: CAWSGGAGANVLTF.

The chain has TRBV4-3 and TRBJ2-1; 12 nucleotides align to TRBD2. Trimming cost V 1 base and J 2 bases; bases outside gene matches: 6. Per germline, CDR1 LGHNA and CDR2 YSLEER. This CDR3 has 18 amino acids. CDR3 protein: CASSQVWRTSGTYNEQFF. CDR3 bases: TGCGCCAGCAGCCAAGTTTGGCGGACTAGCGGGACCTACAATGAGCAGTTCTTC.

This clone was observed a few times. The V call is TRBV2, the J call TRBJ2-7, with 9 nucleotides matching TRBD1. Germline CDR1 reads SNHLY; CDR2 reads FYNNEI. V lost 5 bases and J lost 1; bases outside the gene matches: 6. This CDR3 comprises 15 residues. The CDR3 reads CASSSGQGWSYEQYF. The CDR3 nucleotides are TGTGCCAGCAGTTCTGGACAGGGGTGGTCCTACGAGCAGTACTTC.

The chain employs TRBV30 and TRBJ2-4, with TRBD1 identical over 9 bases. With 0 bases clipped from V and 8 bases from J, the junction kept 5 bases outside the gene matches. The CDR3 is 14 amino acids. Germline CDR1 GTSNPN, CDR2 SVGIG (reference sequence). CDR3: CAWSVRDREHIQYF. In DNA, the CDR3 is TGTGCCTGGAGTGTTCGGGACAGGGAACACATTCAGTACTTC. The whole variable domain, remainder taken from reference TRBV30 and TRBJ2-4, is SQTIHQWPATLVQPVGSPLSLECTVEGTSNPNLYWYRQAAGRGLQLLFYSVGIGQISSEVPQNLSASRPQDRQFILSSKKLLLSDSGFYLCAWSVRDREHIQYFGAGTRLSVL.

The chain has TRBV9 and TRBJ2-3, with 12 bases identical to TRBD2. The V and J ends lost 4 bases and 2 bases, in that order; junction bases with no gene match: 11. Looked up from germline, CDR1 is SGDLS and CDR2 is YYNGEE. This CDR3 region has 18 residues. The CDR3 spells CASSPPLAGGPNTDTQYF. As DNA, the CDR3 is TGTGCCAGCAGCCCACCCCTAGCGGGAGGGCCTAACACAGATACGCAGTATTTT.

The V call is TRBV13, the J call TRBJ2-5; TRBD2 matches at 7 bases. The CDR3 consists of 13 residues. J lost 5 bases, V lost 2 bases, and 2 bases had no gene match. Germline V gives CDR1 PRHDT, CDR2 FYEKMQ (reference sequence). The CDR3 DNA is TGTGCCAGCAGCTTAAAGGGAGGGGAGACCCAGTACTTC. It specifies CASSLKGGETQYF. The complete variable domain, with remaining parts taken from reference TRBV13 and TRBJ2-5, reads AAGVIQSPRHLIKEKRETATLKCYPIPRHDTVYWYQQGPGQDPQFLISFYEKMQSDKGSIPDRFSAQQFSDYHSELNMSSLELGDSALYFCASSLKGGETQYFGPGTRLLVL.

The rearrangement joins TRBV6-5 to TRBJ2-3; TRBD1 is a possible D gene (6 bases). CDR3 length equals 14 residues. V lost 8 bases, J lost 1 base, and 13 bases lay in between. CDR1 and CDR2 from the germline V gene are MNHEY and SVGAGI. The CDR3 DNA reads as TGTGCCAGCCACTCACAGGGCCGCACAGATACGCAGTATTTT. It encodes CASHSQGRTDTQYF.

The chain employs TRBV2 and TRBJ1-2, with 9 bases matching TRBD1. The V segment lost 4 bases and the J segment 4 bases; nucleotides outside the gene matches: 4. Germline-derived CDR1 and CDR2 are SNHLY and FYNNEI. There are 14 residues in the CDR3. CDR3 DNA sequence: TGTGCCAGCAGTGCGTTGGGACAGGGCTATGGCTACACCTTC. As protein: CASSALGQGYGYTF. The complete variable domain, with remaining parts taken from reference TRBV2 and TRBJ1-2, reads EPEVTQTPSHQVTQMGQEVILRCVPISNHLYFYWYRQILGQKVEFLVSFYNNEISEKSEIFDDQFSVERPDGSNFTLKIRSTKLEDSAMYFCASSALGQGYGYTFGSGTRLTVV.

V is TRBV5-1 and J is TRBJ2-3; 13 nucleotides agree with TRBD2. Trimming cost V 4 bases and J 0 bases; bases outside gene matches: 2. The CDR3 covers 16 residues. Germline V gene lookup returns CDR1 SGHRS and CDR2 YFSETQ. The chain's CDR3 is CASSAGLAGSTDTQYF. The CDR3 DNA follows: TGCGCCAGCAGCGCGGGACTAGCGGGGAGCACAGATACGCAGTATTTT.

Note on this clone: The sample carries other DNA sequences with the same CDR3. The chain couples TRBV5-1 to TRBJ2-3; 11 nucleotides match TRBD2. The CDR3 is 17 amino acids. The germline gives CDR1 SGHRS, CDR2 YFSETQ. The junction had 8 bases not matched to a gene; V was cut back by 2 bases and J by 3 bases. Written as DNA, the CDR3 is TGCGCCAGCAGCTTAGGCTTGACTAGCGGGAAGACAGATACGCAGTATTTT. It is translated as CASSLGLTSGKTDTQYF. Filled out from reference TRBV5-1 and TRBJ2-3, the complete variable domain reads KAGVTQTPRYLIKTRGQQVTLSCSPISGHRSVSWYQQTPGQGLQFLFEYFSETQRNKGNFPGRFSGRQFSNSRSEMNVSTLELGDSALYLCASSLGLTSGKTDTQYFGPGTRLTVL.

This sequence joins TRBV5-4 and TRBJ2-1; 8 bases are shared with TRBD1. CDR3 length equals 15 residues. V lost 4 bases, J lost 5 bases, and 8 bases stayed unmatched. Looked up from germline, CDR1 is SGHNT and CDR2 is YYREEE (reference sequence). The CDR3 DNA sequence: TGTGCCAGCAGCCCACAGGGGGAAACAAACAATGAGCAGTTCTTC. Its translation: CASSPQGETNNEQFF.

CDR3 amino acids: CASSPDSFYNEQFF. The CDR3 DNA reads TGTGCCAGCAGTCCAGACAGTTTCTACAATGAGCAGTTCTTC. The chain couples TRBV7-2 to TRBJ2-1, with D possibly matching TRBD1 (5 bases). V was clipped by 6 bases and J by 3 bases, with 12 bases between them. This CDR3 contains 14 residues. Per the germline V gene, CDR1 is SGHTA and CDR2 is FQGNSA.

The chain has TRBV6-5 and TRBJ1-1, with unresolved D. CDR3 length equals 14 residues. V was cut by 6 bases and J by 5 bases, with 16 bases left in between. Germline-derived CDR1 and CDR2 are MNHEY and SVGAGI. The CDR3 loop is CASSFTSSLTEAFF. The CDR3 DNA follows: TGTGCCAGCAGCTTTACCTCTTCACTGACTGAAGCTTTCTTT.